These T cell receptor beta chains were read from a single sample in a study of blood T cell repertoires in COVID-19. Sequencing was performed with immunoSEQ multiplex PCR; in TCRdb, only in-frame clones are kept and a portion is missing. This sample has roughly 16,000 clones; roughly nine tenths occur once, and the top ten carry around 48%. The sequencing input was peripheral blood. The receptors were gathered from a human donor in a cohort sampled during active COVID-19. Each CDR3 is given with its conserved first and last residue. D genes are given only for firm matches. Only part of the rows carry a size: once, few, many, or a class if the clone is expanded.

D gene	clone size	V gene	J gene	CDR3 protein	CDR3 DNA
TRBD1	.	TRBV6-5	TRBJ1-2	CASSYSLGGDYGYTF	TGTGCCAGCAGTTACTCTTTAGGGGGCGACTATGGCTACACCTTC
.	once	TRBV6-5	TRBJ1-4	CASSEILSGEKLFF	TGTGCCAGCAGCGAGATCCTCTCGGGGGAAAAACTGTTTTTT
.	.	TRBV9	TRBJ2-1	CASSVLGGRTNEQFF	TGTGCCAGCAGCGTACTCGGGGGTAGAACAAATGAGCAGTTCTTC
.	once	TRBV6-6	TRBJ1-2	CASRNQDLDF	TGTGCCAGCAGGAATCAGGATCTCGACTTC
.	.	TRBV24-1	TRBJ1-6	CATSDNYRSTLHF	TGTGCCACCAGTGACAATTACAGGTCCACCCTCCACTTT
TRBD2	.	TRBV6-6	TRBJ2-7	CASSPGTSGSYEQYF	TGTGCCAGCAGCCCCGGGACTAGCGGCTCCTACGAGCAGTACTTC
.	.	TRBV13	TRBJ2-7	CASSQGLGTIYEQYF	TGTGCCAGCAGCCAGGGCTTAGGGACAATCTACGAGCAGTACTTC
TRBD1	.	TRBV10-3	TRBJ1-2	CAISDVWTGGAGYGYTF	TGTGCCATCAGTGATGTTTGGACAGGGGGCGCCGGCTATGGCTACACCTTC
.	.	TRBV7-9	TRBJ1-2	CASSPSGGADGYTF	TGTGCCAGCAGCCCCTCGGGGGGCGCAGATGGCTACACCTTC
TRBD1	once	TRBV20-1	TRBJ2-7	CSASKGASSYEQYF	TGCAGTGCTAGTAAGGGGGCAAGCTCCTACGAGCAGTACTTC
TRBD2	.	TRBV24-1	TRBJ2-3	CATEGAGSDTQYF	TGTGCCACCGAGGGAGCGGGGTCGGATACGCAGTATTTT
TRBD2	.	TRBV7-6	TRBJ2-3	CASSRGGTDTQYF	TGTGCCAGCAGCCGGGGGGGCACAGATACGCAGTATTTT
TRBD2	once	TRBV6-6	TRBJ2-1	CASSLGLAGGTNNEQFF	TGTGCCAGCAGTCTCGGACTAGCGGGGGGGACCAACAATGAGCAGTTCTTC
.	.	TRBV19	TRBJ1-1	CASSTRGNWEAFF	TGTGCCAGTAGTACCCGGGGTAACTGGGAAGCTTTCTTT
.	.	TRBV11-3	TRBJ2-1	CASSSNYEQFF	TGTGCCAGCAGCTCCAATTATGAGCAGTTCTTC
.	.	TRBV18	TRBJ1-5	CASSQTQGNQPQHF	TGTGCCAGCTCACAGACACAGGGCAATCAGCCCCAGCATTTT
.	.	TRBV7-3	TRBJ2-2	CASSRLQGAGELFF	TGTGCCAGCAGTCGTCTACAGGGTGCCGGGGAGCTGTTTTTT
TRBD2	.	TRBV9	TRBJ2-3	CASSTQGTRGADTQYF	TGTGCCAGCAGCACCCAGGGGACTAGAGGCGCAGATACGCAGTATTTT
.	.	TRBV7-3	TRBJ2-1	CASSLGSQGRNEQFF	TGTGCCAGCAGCTTAGGTTCCCAGGGGCGCAATGAGCAGTTCTTC
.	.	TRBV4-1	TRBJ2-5	CASSQEMGERQETQYF	TGCGCCAGCAGCCAAGAAATGGGCGAGCGGCAAGAGACCCAGTACTTC